A single T cell receptor (beta chain) is shown here with its context. The sample belongs to a study of blood T cell repertoires in COVID-19. The repertoire was sequenced with immunoSEQ multiplex PCR; TCRdb's copy has only in-frame clones and lacks some. Among some 150,000 clones listed, around 85% were seen once. V shed 6 bases and J 7 bases; nucleotides not matched to a gene: 5. The CDR3 length is 13 residues. The sample comprised peripheral blood. The V and J genes are TRBV12-3 or TRBV12-4 and TRBJ2-2, with TRBD1 matching 7 bases. This sequence originates from a man between 50 and 59 years old with acute or convalescent COVID-19. DNA of the CDR3: TGTGCCAGCAGCGAGCAGGGGGACGGGGAGCTGTTTTTT. Translated: CASSEQGDGELFF.